What follows describes a single T cell receptor (beta chain). Treatment given: randomized to nivolumab then ipilimumab (arm A) or the reverse (arm B). From thawed PBMCs, live CD3+CD8+ cells negative for CD19 and CD56 were sorted. This CDR3 comprises 16 residues. Germline CDR1 reads SGHDT; CDR2 reads YYEEEE. V shed 0 bases and J shed 1 base, with 13 bases lying between them. The data were taken from a study of sequential checkpoint blockade in melanoma. The table came from immunoSEQ multiplex PCR; TCRdb's copy has only in-frame clones and leaves some out. The sample contains under 25,000 clones, 82% of which appear only once.

The source was CD8+ T cells sorted from blood (inferred from file names), collected from a patient given nivolumab and ipilimumab in sequence. This sequence was found in a human donor with melanoma. The chain is built from TRBV5-6 and TRBJ2-5; possible D gene TRBD1, 6 bases. The CDR3 sequence is CASSLERRGFQETQYF. For the CDR3, the DNA is TGTGCCAGCAGCTTGGAGCGCAGGGGATTCCAAGAGACCCAGTACTTC.